The 2 T cell receptor beta chains below all came from one sample that was sequenced in a study of T-cell memory formation after mild COVID-19. One entry per CDR3 protein, called by TCRdb with MiXCR from the 5' RACE reads. The sample has about 200,000 distinct CDR3 sequences; around 8.8% are singletons. Sequencing was performed on PBMCs or a T cell subset sorted from them (not recorded which). The receptor set was obtained from a man younger than 35 who had mild COVID-19 (a few samples of this study predate the infection). Cell type and time point are not known.

The chain carries TRBV3-1 and TRBJ1-1; a weak D match, TRBD1 (5 bases). V gave up 2 bases and J gave up 8 bases, with 12 bases separating them. Per the germline V gene, CDR1 is LGHDT and CDR2 is YNNKEL (reference sequence). This CDR3 region has 13 residues. The CDR3 here is CASSQPGTEEAFF. Written as DNA, the CDR3 is TGTGCCAGCAGCCAACCCGGGACCGAGGAAGCTTTCTTT.

This clonotype was counted ten times or more. The chain uses TRBV6-6 and TRBJ1-1; 8 bases are a match to TRBD1. V lost 2 bases, J lost 8 bases, and 4 bases stayed unmatched. Germline V lookup: CDR1 MNHNY, CDR2 SVGAGI (reference sequence). CDR3 size: 13 residues. As DNA, the CDR3 is TGTGCCAGCAGTTACCAGGGGGCTTGGGAAGCTTTCTTT. It specifies CASSYQGAWEAFF.